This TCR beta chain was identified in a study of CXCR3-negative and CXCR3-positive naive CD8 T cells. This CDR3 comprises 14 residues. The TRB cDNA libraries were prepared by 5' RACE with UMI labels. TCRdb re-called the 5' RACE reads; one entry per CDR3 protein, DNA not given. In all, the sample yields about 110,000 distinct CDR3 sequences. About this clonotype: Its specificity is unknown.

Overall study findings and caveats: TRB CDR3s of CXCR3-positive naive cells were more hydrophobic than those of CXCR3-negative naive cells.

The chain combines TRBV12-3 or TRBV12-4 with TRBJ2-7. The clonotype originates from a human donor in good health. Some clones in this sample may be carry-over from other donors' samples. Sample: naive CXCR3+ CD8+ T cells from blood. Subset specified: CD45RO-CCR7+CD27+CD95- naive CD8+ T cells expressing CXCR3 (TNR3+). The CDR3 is CASSLDDSSYEQYF.